The rows below give T cell receptor beta chains drawn from one sample of a study of blood T cell repertoires in COVID-19. Only in-frame clones appear in the TCRdb table, and some are missing; sequencing was by immunoSEQ multiplex PCR. The data show some 130,000 clones, with 79% seen just once and roughly 3.6% held by the top ten. Sequencing input: peripheral blood. Every receptor here comes from a man aged 55 to 70 with acute or convalescent COVID-19. Each CDR3 is given with its conserved first and last residue. Each record gives: clone size, J gene, D gene, V gene, CDR3 DNA, CDR3 protein. D genes are given only for firm matches. Size tells how often a clone was seen (once, few, many) or the class of an expanded clone, and some rows leave it out.

NA TRBJ1-3 NA TRBV10-3 TGTGCCATCAGGGGGGGAACAGTTGGAAACACCATATATTTT CAIRGGTVGNTIYF
NA TRBJ2-5 TRBD2 TRBV6-5 TGTGCCAGCAGTTACTTGCTAGCGGGGTCGGGAGAGACCCAGTACTTC CASSYLLAGSGETQYF
NA TRBJ1-5 NA TRBV7-6 TGTGCCAGCAGCTTAGAGGGGCCGGGTAGCAATCAGCCCCAGCATTTT CASSLEGPGSNQPQHF
medium-sized TRBJ2-2 NA TRBV18 TGTGCCAGCTCGTGGACAGCGAACACCGGGGAGCTGTTTTTT CASSWTANTGELFF
NA TRBJ2-5 NA TRBV18 TGTGCCAGCTCACTCCAAAATGACAGGCAAGAGACCCAGTACTTC CASSLQNDRQETQYF
NA TRBJ1-5 NA TRBV19 TGTGCCAGTAGTATCCTGCAGGGTAGCAATCAGCCCCAGCATTTT CASSILQGSNQPQHF
few TRBJ2-7 NA TRBV2 TGTGCCAGCAGCGGGGAGTCCTACGAGCAGTACTTC CASSGESYEQYF
NA TRBJ2-2 TRBD2 TRBV15 TGTGCCACCAGCCGGGGACTAGCAAACACCGGGGAGCTGTTTTTT CATSRGLANTGELFF
once TRBJ1-1 NA TRBV19 TGTGCCAGTAGTATTCCCGCAGGGGCGAGGAACACTGAAGCTTTCTTT CASSIPAGARNTEAFF
NA TRBJ2-3 NA TRBV7-9 TGTGCCAGCAGCCACACCTTCGGGAGTGATACGCAGTATTTT CASSHTFGSDTQYF
once TRBJ2-7 NA TRBV21-1 TGTGCCAGCGCCCGGGACAGGGAAGGTTGGAAGTACTTC CASARDREGWKYF
NA TRBJ2-7 TRBD2 TRBV6-4 TGTGCCAGCAGTGACCGCCGGACTAGCGGATACTCCTACGAGCAGTACTTC CASSDRRTSGYSYEQYF
NA TRBJ1-4 TRBD1 TRBV5-8 TGTGCCAGCAGCTTGGAAGGGACAGGGGGTGAAAAACTGTTTTTT CASSLEGTGGEKLFF
NA TRBJ2-7 TRBD1 TRBV5-6 TGTGCCAGCAGCCGGGACAGGACATCCTACGAGCAGTACTTC CASSRDRTSYEQYF
NA TRBJ2-3 NA TRBV21-1 TGTGCCAGCAGCCCTCGCGGTGGGACTAGCGGGCAAGCTAGCACAGATACGCAGTATTTT CASSPRGGTSGQASTDTQYF
few TRBJ2-3 TRBD2 TRBV28 TGTGCCAGCAGTGTTAGCGGGAGCGGAGGGGGGACGCAGTATTTT CASSVSGSGGGTQYF
NA TRBJ2-1 TRBD2 TRBV6-2/TRBV6-3 TGTGCCAGCATCCCTAGCGGGGGTTTCAATGAGCAGTTCTTC CASIPSGGFNEQFF
NA TRBJ2-2 TRBD1 TRBV6-5 TGTGCCAGCAGGGCCCGGGACAGTTGGGCCGGGGAGCTGTTTTTT CASRARDSWAGELFF
NA TRBJ1-5 NA TRBV5-8 TGTGCCAGCAGCTTGGGCAGGGTGAATCAGCCCCAGCATTTT CASSLGRVNQPQHF
NA TRBJ1-4 NA TRBV27 TGTGCCAGCAGTTTATCCGGAACTAATGAAAAACTGTTTTTT CASSLSGTNEKLFF
NA TRBJ1-3 NA TRBV7-9 TGTGCCAGCAGCTTCTACAGGGTAACTTCTGGAAACACCATATATTTT CASSFYRVTSGNTIYF
NA TRBJ2-7 TRBD1 TRBV4-1 TGCGCCAGCAGCCAAGATCCTAAATTTACAGGGGTCTTCTCCTACGAGCAGTACTTC CASSQDPKFTGVFSYEQYF
NA TRBJ1-2 TRBD1 TRBV28 TGTGCCAGCACCCTTTCCACAGGGGATAACTATGGCTACACCTTC CASTLSTGDNYGYTF
NA TRBJ2-7 NA TRBV5-6 TGTGCCAGCAGCTGGACAAACAGCGAGCAGTACTTC CASSWTNSEQYF
NA TRBJ2-1 NA TRBV7-2 TGTGCCAGCAGCTTATCGGGGGAGCCCCACAATGAGCAGTTCTTC CASSLSGEPHNEQFF
few TRBJ1-5 NA TRBV2 TGTGCCAGCAGTGAACAGGGGTCCAATCAGCCCCAGCATTTT CASSEQGSNQPQHF
NA TRBJ2-3 NA TRBV5-6 TGTGCCAGCAGTGGGACGGGAGCAGGTACAGATACGCAGTATTTT CASSGTGAGTDTQYF
NA TRBJ2-2 NA TRBV3-1/TRBV3-2 TGTGCCAGCAGCCAGGCCCAACTATCGGTCGGGGAGCTGTTTTTT CASSQAQLSVGELFF
NA TRBJ2-1 TRBD2 TRBV3-1/TRBV3-2 TGTGCCAGCAGCCTACTAGCGGGATCTCGCGATGAGCAGTTCTTC CASSLLAGSRDEQFF
NA TRBJ2-7 NA TRBV20-1 TGCAGTGCTAGTTCCATGACAGGAGCCTACGAGCAGTACTTC CSASSMTGAYEQYF
NA TRBJ1-5 TRBD1 TRBV5-1 TGCGCCAGCAGCCTGACAGGGGAAGGAAATCAGCCCCAGCATTTT CASSLTGEGNQPQHF
NA TRBJ1-2 NA TRBV4-2 TGTGCCAGCAGCCAAGAGGCCAGGGGTAACTATGGCTACACCTTC CASSQEARGNYGYTF
NA TRBJ2-7 TRBD2 TRBV11-1 TGTGCCAGCAGCCTCCCGGGGACTAGCTACGAGCAGTACTTC CASSLPGTSYEQYF
NA TRBJ1-2 TRBD1 TRBV9 TGTGCCAGCAGCTCTCGGACAGGGGACGCATATGGCTACACCTTC CASSSRTGDAYGYTF
NA TRBJ2-1 NA TRBV28 TGTGCCAGCAGCCCTGGGACTCCCGTCGGGAATGAGCAGTTCTTC CASSPGTPVGNEQFF